This TCR beta chain was found in a study of shared clonotypes between healthy human individuals. Study summary: Per donor, three plates held CD4 naive cells, three held CD4 memory, two held CD8 naive and one held CD8 memory.

The naive CD8 population came from CD45RO-negative cells selected for CCR7, without terminally differentiated effector memory CD45RA+ cells. Findings and limits, study-wide: Sampling covered blood only; tissue repertoires likely differ. An expected dependence of interdonor clonotype sharing on sequencing depth was noted.

Comments on this clone: The antigen is unknown.

The CDR3 loop spans 13 amino acids. The V end was cut by 1 base, the J end by 2 bases, with 9 bases between. Per germline, CDR1 GTSNPN and CDR2 SVGIG (reference sequence). Sequencing was performed with immunoSEQ multiplex PCR; in TCRdb, only in-frame clones are kept and a portion is missing. The table has millions of clones, just over 90% seen once. The sequence was collected from a man younger than 35 in good health. Some clones in this sample may be carry-over from other donors' samples. This sequence joins TRBV30 and TRBJ2-7, with D perhaps matching TRBD2 (6 bases). The sample was naive CD8+ T cells from PBMCs. CDR3 sequence reads: CAWSEWGAYEQYF. The CDR3 DNA follows: TGTGCCTGGAGTGAGTGGGGGGCCTACGAGCAGTACTTC. The variable domain in full, with the rest retrieved from reference TRBV30 and TRBJ2-7, is SQTIHQWPATLVQPVGSPLSLECTVEGTSNPNLYWYRQAAGRGLQLLFYSVGIGQISSEVPQNLSASRPQDRQFILSSKKLLLSDSGFYLCAWSEWGAYEQYFGPGTRLTVT.